This note documents a single T cell receptor beta chain sequence. Its antigen remains unidentified. A much bigger clone sits one base away, suggesting this may be a read error. A primer in the constant region served to generate TCR beta cDNA from 500 ng of total RNA. Investigators got TCR beta libraries out of three nested multiplex PCR rounds, done with slightly modified ARM-PCR. Each of the first two PCR rounds ran approximately 11 cycles with TRBV1-TRBV30 forward and C-beta reverse primers. One entry per CDR3 protein results from TCRdb running MiXCR on the multiplex PCR reads. Of roughly 330,000 distinct CDR3 sequences in the sample, 65% were seen once. For blood RNA, unsorted whole blood served as the source, and germline DNA was extracted too. V lost 6 bases and J lost 4, with 9 bases in between. Germline CDR1 reads MNHEY; CDR2 reads SVGEGT. This CDR3 spans 13 amino acids. This specimen belongs to a study of tumor-infiltrating lymphocytes in primary liver carcinoma. Study background: Surgical resection served as treatment for the primary liver carcinoma of these patients. Whole-study findings and limits: Tumor-adjacent and tumor-blood pairs shared a smaller degree of overlap than tumor region pairs.

The receptor's source is a man in his forties with primary liver carcinoma and hepatitis B virus infection. The chain recombines TRBV6-2 or TRBV6-3 with TRBJ2-2; D is ambiguous. The sequenced sample was peripheral blood. The CDR3 reads CASREYGTGELFF. The CDR3 DNA reads TGTGCCAGCAGGGAGTACGGCACCGGGGAGCTGTTTTTT.